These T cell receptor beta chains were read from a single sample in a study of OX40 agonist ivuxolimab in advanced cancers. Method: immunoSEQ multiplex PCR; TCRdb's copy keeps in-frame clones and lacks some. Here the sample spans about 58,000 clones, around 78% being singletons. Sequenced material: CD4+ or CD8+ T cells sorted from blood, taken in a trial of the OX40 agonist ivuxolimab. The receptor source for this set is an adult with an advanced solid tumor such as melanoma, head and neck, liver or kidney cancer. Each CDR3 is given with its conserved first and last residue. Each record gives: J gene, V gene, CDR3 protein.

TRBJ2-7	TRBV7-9	CASSLDQGRQYF
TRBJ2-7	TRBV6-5	CASSRDGTYEQYF
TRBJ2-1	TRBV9	CASSVGGGDFYNEQFF
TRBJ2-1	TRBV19	CASYSGRGEYNEQFF
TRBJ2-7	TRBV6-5	CASSNGQGPYEQYF
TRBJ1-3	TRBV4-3	CASSQDGSTDSGNTIYF
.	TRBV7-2	CASSPGVAGSPYEQYF
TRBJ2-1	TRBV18	CASSIKVGSYNEQFF
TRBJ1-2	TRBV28	CASFPGGGRSYTF
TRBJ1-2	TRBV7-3	CASSLGQGYGYTF
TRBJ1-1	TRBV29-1	CSVQGQNTEAFF
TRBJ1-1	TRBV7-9	CASSSSGRLTEAFF
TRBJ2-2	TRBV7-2	CASSLGAGENGELFF
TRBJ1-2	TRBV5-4	CASSLGASSNYGYTF
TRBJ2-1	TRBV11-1	CASSFSAEYNEQFF
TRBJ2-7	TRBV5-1	CASSLSGIDEQYF
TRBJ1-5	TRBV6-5	CASRPGTYNQPQHF
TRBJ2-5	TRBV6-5	CASSYSGTTGEETQYF
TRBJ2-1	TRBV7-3	CASSGGLAGEQFF
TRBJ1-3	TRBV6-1	CASRGQGFRNTIYF
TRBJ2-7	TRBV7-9	CASSLAPSGDPYEQYF
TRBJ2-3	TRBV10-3	CAIRDETRTTDTQYF
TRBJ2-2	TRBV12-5	CASGKGTSTGELFF
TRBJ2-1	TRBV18	CASSQLAGGGYEQFF
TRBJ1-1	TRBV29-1	CSAGGQVNTEAFF
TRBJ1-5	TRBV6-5	CASSSTGEGNQPQHF
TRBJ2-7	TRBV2	CASSFFPGESYEQYF
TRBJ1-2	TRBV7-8	CASSSGARTGSSYYGYTF
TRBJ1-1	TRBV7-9	CASSLQGMNTEAFF
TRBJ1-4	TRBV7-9	CASSTDTGEKLFF
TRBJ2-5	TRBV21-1	CASSAGTAQETQYF
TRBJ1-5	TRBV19	CASSIAGSQPQHF
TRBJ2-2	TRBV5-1	CASSSPRGRSRPEYTGELFF
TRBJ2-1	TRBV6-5	CASSIAGGFYNEQFF
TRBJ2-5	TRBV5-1	CASSFKQGSVGETQYF
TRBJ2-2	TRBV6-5	CASRDSGELFF
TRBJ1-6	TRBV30	CAWSGAGWSPLHF
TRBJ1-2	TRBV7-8	CASSFTGQGALSGYTF
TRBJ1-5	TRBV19	CASSIPDRVGNQPQHF
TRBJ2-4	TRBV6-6	CASSYTGGRGDIQYF
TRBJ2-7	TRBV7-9	CASSEDELYEQYF
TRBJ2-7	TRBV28	CASSLASGVGEQYF
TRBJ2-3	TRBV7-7	CASSLGGRTDTQYF
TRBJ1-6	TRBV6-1	CASVDIGIGSPLHF
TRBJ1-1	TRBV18	CASSPRPLPSERDKNTEAFF
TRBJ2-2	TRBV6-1	CASSFAFTGELFF
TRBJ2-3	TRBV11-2	CASSLLGLAGVDTQYF
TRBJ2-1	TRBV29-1	CSVGSSGDNEQFF
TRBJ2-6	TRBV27	CASSFVVGQGAKGANVLTF
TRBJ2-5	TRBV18	CASSPAGGLETQYF
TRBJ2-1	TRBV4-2	CASSQESRDSNEQFF
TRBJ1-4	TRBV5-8	CASSLKMAGGDVSEKLFF
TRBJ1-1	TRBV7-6	CASSREQNTEAFF